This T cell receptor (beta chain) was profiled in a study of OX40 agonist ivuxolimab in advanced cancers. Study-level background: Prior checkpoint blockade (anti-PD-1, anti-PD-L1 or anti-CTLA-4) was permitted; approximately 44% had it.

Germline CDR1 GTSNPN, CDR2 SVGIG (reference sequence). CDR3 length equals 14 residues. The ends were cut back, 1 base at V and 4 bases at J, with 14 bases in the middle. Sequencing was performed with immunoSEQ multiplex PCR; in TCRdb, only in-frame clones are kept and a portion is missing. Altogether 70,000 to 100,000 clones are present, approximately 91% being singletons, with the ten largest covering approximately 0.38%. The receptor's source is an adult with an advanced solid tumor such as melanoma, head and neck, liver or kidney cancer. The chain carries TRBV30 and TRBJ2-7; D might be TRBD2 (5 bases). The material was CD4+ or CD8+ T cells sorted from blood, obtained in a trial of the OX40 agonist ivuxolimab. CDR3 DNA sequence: TGTGCCTGGAGTGGAGGGCTAGCTGCGTACGAGCAGTACTTC. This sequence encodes CAWSGGLAAYEQYF. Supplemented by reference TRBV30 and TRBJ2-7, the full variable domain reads SQTIHQWPATLVQPVGSPLSLECTVEGTSNPNLYWYRQAAGRGLQLLFYSVGIGQISSEVPQNLSASRPQDRQFILSSKKLLLSDSGFYLCAWSGGLAAYEQYFGPGTRLTVT.